This T cell receptor (beta chain) was recorded in a study of cytomegalovirus exposure and HLA in healthy donors. Points from the study as a whole: Within an earlier analysis, most TCR beta V segments proved productive either about 87% or about 30% of the time. Some V segments could not be told apart, so they were left out, TRBV6-2 and TRBV6-3 among them. Sequence variants that were highly shared formed a cluster that was likely a sequencing artifact. Beyond CMV serostatus, there was no information to go on about immune exposure.

The CDR3 spans 13 residues. Germline V gene data show CDR1 as MNHEY and CDR2 as SMNVEV (reference sequence). Germline trimming cut 10 bases from V and 2 bases from J; bases unmatched to any gene: 5. As for this clone: The antigen is undetermined.

The study ran its PCR with 60 Vbeta and 13 Jbeta primers. Measured with immunoSEQ multiplex PCR; TCRdb has only the in-frame clones, and not every one. The table has about 200,000 clones, approximately 11% seen once. The source is a man aged 45-60 years in good health and CMV-seropositive. Specimen: PBMCs. The gene calls are TRBV27 and TRBJ2-1, with 7 bases fitting TRBD1. The CDR3 coding sequence is TGTGCCACTTCAGGACAGGCCTACAATGAGCAGTTCTTC. It translates to CATSGQAYNEQFF.